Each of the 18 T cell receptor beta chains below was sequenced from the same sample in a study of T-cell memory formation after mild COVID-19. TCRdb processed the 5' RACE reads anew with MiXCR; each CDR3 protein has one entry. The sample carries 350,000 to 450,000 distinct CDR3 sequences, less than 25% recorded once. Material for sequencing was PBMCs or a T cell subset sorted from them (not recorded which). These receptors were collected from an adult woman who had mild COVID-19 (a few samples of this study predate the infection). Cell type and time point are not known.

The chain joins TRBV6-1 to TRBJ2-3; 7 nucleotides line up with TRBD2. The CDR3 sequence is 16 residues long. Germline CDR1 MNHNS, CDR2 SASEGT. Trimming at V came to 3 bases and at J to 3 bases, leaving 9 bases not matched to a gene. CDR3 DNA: TGTGCCAGCAGTGAGATTGGGGGGGACCGGACAGATACGCAGTATTTT. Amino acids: CASSEIGGDRTDTQYF.

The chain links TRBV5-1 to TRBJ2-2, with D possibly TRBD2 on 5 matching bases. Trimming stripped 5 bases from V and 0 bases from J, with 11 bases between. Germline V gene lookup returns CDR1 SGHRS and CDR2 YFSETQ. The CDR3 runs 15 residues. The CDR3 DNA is TGCGCCAGCAGACTTAGCGCTACGAACACCGGGGAGCTGTTTTTT. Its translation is CASRLSATNTGELFF.

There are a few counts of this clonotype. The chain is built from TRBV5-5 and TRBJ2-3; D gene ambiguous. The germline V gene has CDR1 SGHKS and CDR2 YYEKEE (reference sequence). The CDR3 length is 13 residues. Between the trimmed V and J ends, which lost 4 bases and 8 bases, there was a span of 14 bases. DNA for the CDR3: TGTGCCAGCAGCCCGCTCGACTGGGGTACGCAGTATTTT. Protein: CASSPLDWGTQYF.

The CDR3 reads CASRQSWGDTEAFF. The CDR3 region has the DNA TGTGCCAGCAGGCAGTCATGGGGTGATACTGAAGCTTTCTTT. The V gene is TRBV6-2 or TRBV6-3, the J gene TRBJ1-1; D is unclear. The V end was cut by 6 bases, the J end by 5 bases, with 16 bases between. The V gene's germline CDR1 is MNHEY and CDR2 SVGEGT. The CDR3 extends over 14 amino acids.

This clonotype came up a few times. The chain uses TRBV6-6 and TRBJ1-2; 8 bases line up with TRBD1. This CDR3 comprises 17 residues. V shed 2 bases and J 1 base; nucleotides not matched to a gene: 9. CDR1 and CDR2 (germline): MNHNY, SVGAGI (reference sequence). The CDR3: CASSYEAGGVGNYGYTF. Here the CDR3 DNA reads TGTGCCAGCAGTTACGAGGCAGGGGGCGTCGGTAACTATGGCTACACCTTC.

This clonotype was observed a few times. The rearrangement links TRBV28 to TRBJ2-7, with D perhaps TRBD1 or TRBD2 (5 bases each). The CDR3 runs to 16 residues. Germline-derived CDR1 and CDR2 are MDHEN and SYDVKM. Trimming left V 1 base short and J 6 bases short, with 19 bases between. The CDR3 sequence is CASSLSRSGRVGEQYF. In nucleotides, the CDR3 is TGTGCCAGCAGTTTATCCCGTTCGGGACGTGTAGGCGAGCAGTACTTC.

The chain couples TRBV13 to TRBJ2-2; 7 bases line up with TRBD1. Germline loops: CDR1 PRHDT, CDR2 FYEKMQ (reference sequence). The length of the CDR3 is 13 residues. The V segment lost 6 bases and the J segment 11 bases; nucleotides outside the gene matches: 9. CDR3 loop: CASSPNRQGELFF. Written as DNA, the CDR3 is TGTGCCAGCAGTCCTAACCGACAGGGTGAGCTGTTTTTT. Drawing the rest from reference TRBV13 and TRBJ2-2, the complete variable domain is AAGVIQSPRHLIKEKRETATLKCYPIPRHDTVYWYQQGPGQDPQFLISFYEKMQSDKGSIPDRFSAQQFSDYHSELNMSSLELGDSALYFCASSPNRQGELFFGEGSRLTVL.

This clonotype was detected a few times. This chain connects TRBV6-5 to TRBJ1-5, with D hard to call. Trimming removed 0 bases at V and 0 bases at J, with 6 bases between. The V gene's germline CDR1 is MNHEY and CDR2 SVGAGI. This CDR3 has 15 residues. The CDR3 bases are TGTGCCAGCAGTTACTCGAGGCATAGCAATCAGCCCCAGCATTTT. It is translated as CASSYSRHSNQPQHF.

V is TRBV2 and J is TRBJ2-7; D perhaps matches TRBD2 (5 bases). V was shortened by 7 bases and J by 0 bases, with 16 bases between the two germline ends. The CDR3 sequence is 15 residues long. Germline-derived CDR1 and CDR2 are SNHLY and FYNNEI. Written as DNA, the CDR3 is TGTGCCAGCAAGAGGGAAAACAGCGGCTCCTACGAGCAGTACTTC. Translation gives CASKRENSGSYEQYF.

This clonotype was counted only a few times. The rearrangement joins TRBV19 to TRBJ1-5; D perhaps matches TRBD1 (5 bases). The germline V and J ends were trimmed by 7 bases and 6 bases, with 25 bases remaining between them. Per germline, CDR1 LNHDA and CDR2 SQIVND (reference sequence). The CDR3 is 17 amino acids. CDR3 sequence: CASNPLARGGVAQPQHF. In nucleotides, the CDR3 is TGTGCCAGTAACCCCTTGGCGAGGGGAGGGGTTGCTCAGCCCCAGCATTTT.

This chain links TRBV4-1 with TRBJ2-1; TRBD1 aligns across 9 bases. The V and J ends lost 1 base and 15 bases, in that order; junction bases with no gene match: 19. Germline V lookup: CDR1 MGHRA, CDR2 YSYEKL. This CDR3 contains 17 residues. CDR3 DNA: TGCGCCAGCAGCCAAGGAACAGGGGGCGCGATGGGAGCATTAAGGTTCTTC. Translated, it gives CASSQGTGGAMGALRFF.

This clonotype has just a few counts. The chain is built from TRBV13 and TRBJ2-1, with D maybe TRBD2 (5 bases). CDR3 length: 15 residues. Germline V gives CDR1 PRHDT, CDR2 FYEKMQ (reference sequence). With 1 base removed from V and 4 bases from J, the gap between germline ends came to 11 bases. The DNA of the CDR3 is TGTGCCAGCAGCTTAGCCCCCGCGGGTTACAATGAGCAGTTCTTC. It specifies CASSLAPAGYNEQFF.

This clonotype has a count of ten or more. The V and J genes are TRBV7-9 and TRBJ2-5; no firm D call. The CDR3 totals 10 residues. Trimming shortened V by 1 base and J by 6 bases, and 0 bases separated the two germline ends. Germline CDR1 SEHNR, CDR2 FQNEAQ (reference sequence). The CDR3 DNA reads TGTGCCAGCAGCTTAGAGACCCAGTACTTC. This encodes CASSLETQYF.

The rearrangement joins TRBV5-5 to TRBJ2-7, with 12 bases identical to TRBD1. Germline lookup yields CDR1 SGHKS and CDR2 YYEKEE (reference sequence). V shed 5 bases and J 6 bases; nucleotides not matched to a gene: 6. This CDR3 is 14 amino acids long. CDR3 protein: CASRTGTGGREQYF. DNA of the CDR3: TGTGCCAGCAGGACCGGGACAGGGGGCCGCGAGCAGTACTTC.

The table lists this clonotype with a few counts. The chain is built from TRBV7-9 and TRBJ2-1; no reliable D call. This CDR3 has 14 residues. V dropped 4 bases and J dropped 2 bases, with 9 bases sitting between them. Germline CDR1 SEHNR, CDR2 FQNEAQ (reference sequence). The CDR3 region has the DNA TGTGCCAGCAGCTCGGGCCCTACCTACAATGAGCAGTTCTTC. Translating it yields CASSSGPTYNEQFF.

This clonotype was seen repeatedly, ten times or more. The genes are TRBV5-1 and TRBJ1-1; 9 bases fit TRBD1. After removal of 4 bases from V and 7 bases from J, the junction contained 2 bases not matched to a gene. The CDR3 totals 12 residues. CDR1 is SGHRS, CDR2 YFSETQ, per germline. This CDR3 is CASSLDRGEAFF. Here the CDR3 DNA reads TGCGCCAGCAGCCTGGACAGGGGTGAAGCTTTCTTT.

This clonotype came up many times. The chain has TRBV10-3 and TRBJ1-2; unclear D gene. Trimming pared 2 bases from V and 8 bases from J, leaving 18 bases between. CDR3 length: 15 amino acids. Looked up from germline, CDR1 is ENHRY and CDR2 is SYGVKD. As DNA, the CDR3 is TGTGCCATCAGTGAGAGTGGGGTTGGGAATGGCGGCTACACCTTC. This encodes CAISESGVGNGGYTF.

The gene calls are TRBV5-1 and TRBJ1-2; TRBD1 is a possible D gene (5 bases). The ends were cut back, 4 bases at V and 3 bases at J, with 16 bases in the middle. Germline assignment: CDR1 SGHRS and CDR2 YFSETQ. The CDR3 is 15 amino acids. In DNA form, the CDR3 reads TGCGCCAGCAGCCCAGGGTACACGGACTACTATGGCTACACCTTC. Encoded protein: CASSPGYTDYYGYTF.